What follows is one T cell receptor beta chain and its context. Its target is unknown. There are 16 residues in the CDR3. CDR1 is LNHDA and CDR2 is SQIVND in the germline V gene (reference sequence). J lost 6 bases, V lost 1 base, and 10 bases had no gene match. These data belong to a study of cytomegalovirus exposure and HLA in healthy donors. Whole-study context: A later analysis reported the same platform for the 90 to 150 validation repertoires and the approximately 670 first-cohort repertoires.

The study's findings and limits: A classifier reportedly called cytomegalovirus status with high sensitivity and specificity. Generally TCR sequences proved uncommon, though certain public TCRs appeared in numerous donors. Investigators reported about 160 TCR beta chains as tied to cytomegalovirus.

Using immunoSEQ multiplex PCR, the repertoire was profiled, and TCRdb retains in-frame clones only, with some absent. The table records 130,000 to 150,000 clones, 86% of them present only once. V usage is TRBV19 and J usage is TRBJ2-3, with 7 bases aligning to TRBD2. The clonotype originates from a man aged 18 to 29 in good health and CMV-seronegative. Source material: PBMCs. The CDR3 sequence is CASSIVDSGHLDTQYF. CDR3 coding DNA: TGTGCCAGTAGTATAGTTGATAGCGGGCACTTGGATACGCAGTATTTT.